These 9 T cell receptor beta chains share one sample of origin, sequenced in a study of blood T cell repertoires in COVID-19. Clones were read by immunoSEQ multiplex PCR, and TCRdb kept only the in-frame ones, dropping some. The sample records about 120,000 clones, roughly 90% being singletons. Sequencing was carried out using peripheral blood. These receptor sequences come from a human donor with acute or convalescent COVID-19. The donor label of this sample is uncertain.

CDR3 sequence: CASSVRDRVYLSSYNEQFF. The CDR3 DNA reads TGTGCCAGCAGCGTTAGAGACAGGGTCTACTTGAGCTCCTACAATGAGCAGTTCTTC. The chain couples TRBV9 to TRBJ2-1; 7 bases match TRBD1. There are 19 residues in the CDR3. Germline V gene sequence: CDR1 SGDLS, CDR2 YYNGEE. J was trimmed by 0 bases and V by 2 bases; bases with no gene match: 14. Full variable domain (missing parts from reference TRBV9 and TRBJ2-1): DSGVTQTPKHLITATGQRVTLRCSPRSGDLSVYWYQQSLDQGLQFLIQYYNGEERAKGNILERFSAQQFPDLHSELNLSSLELGDSALYFCASSVRDRVYLSSYNEQFFGPGTRLTVL.

The rearrangement uses TRBV2 and TRBJ2-6, with D possibly being TRBD2 (5 bases). Trimming removed 8 bases from V and 4 bases from J, with 18 bases in between. The V gene's germline CDR1 is SNHLY and CDR2 FYNNEI. This CDR3 has 16 residues. CDR3 loop: CASGSSQQSGANVLTF. As DNA, the CDR3 is TGTGCCAGCGGGAGCTCACAGCAATCCGGGGCCAACGTCCTGACTTTC.

Remarks on this clone: Other DNA variants within this sample encode the same CDR3. This chain connects TRBV5-1 to TRBJ1-2; TRBD1 might be the D (5 bases). There are 12 residues in the CDR3. Germline V CDR1 and CDR2: SGHRS, YFSETQ. Trimming removed 4 bases at V and 7 bases at J, with 11 bases between. CDR3 nucleotides: TGCGCCAGCAGCCCTGGGGGGGGTGGCTACACCTTC. Translated, it gives CASSPGGGGYTF.

V gene TRBV11-2 combines with J gene TRBJ2-7; D is possibly TRBD2 (6 bases). Germline V lookup: CDR1 SGHAT, CDR2 FQNNGV. The CDR3 is 13 residues long. V lost 1 base to trimming and J lost 12 bases, with 16 bases between them. CDR3 DNA sequence: TGTGCCAGCAGCTTAGGCGGGGCAGGGACCTTGTACTTC. It encodes CASSLGGAGTLYF.

The rearrangement links TRBV19 to TRBJ1-2; 7 bases agree with TRBD1. The junction had 6 bases not matched to a gene; V was cut back by 3 bases and J by 2 bases. The germline V gene has CDR1 LNHDA and CDR2 SQIVND (reference sequence). The CDR3 contains 15 residues. CDR3 in amino acids: CASSIYGQANYGYTF. The CDR3 DNA follows: TGTGCCAGTAGTATTTACGGACAGGCGAACTATGGCTACACCTTC.

The CDR3 region has the DNA TGTGCCAGCAGCTTGGGACAGGGACCGACCCAGTACTTC. This gives the protein CASSLGQGPTQYF. The chain recombines TRBV6-5 with TRBJ2-5; 9 nucleotides align to TRBD1. CDR1 MNHEY and CDR2 SVGAGI come from the germline V gene. There are 13 residues in the CDR3. V lost 6 bases, J lost 7 bases, and 6 bases stayed unmatched.

The chain is built from TRBV4-1 and TRBJ2-1, with D possibly being TRBD2 (6 bases). The CDR3 runs 17 residues. V was pared by 1 base and J by 3 bases, with 16 bases between. Germline V gene data show CDR1 as MGHRA and CDR2 as YSYEKL. The CDR3 reads CASSQVVPLASYNEQFF. Here the CDR3 DNA reads TGCGCCAGCAGCCAAGTTGTCCCCCTAGCGAGCTACAATGAGCAGTTCTTC.

The V call is TRBV28, the J call TRBJ1-1; no definite D call. Germline V gives CDR1 MDHEN, CDR2 SYDVKM. The CDR3 sequence is 14 residues long. V gave up 2 bases and J gave up 0 bases, with 7 bases separating them. CDR3 in DNA: TGTGCCAGCAGTTTAGGCCAGGTGAACACTGAAGCTTTCTTT. This gives the protein CASSLGQVNTEAFF.

This chain uses TRBV2 with TRBJ2-7, with 13 bases matching TRBD2. Trimming took 7 bases from V and 6 from J; bases not matched to a gene: 9. Germline V gene data show CDR1 as SNHLY and CDR2 as FYNNEI. This CDR3 contains 15 residues. The CDR3, as DNA: TGTGCCAGCAATCCGGGACTAGCGGGATTTGGCGAGCAGTACTTC. Translating it yields CASNPGLAGFGEQYF.